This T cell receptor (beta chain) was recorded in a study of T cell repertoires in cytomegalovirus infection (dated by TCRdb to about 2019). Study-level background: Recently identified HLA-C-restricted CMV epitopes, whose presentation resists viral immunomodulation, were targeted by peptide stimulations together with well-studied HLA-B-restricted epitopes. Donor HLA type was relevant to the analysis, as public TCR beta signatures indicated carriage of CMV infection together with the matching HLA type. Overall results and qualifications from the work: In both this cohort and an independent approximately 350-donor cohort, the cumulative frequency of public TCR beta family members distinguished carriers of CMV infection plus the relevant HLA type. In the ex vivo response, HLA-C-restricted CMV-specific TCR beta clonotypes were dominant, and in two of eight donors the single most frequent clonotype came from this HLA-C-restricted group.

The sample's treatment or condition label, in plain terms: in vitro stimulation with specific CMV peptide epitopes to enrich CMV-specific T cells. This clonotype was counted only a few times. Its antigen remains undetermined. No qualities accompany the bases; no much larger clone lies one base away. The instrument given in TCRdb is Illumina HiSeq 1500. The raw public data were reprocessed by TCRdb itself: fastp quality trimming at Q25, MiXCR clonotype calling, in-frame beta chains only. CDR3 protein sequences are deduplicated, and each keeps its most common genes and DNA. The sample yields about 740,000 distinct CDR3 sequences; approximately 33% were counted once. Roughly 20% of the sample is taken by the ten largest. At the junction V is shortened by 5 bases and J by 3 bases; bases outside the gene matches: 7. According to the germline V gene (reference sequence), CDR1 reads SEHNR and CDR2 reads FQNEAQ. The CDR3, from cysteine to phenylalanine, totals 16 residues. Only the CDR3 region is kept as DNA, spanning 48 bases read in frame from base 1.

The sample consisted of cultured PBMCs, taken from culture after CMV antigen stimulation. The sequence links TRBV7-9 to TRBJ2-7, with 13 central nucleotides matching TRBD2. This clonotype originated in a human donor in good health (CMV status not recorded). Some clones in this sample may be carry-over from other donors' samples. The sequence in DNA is TGTGCCAGCAGCCCGGGGACTAGCGGGACATACTACGAGCAGTACTTC. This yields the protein CASSPGTSGTYYEQYF.